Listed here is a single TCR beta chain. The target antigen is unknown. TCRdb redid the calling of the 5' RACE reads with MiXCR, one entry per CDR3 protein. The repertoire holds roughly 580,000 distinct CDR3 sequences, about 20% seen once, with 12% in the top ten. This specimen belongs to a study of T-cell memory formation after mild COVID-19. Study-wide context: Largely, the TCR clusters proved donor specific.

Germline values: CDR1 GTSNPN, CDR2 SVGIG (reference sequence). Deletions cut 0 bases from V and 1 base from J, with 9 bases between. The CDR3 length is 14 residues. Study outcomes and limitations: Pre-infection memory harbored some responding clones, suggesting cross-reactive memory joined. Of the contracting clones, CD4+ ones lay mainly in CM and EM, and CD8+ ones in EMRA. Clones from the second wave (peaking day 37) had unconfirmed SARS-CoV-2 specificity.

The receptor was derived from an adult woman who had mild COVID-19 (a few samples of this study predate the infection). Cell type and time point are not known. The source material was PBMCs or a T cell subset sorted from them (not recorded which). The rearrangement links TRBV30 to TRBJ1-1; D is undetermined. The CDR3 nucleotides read TGTGCCTGGAGTGTAGGAAATGGGAACACTGAAGCTTTCTTT. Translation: CAWSVGNGNTEAFF.